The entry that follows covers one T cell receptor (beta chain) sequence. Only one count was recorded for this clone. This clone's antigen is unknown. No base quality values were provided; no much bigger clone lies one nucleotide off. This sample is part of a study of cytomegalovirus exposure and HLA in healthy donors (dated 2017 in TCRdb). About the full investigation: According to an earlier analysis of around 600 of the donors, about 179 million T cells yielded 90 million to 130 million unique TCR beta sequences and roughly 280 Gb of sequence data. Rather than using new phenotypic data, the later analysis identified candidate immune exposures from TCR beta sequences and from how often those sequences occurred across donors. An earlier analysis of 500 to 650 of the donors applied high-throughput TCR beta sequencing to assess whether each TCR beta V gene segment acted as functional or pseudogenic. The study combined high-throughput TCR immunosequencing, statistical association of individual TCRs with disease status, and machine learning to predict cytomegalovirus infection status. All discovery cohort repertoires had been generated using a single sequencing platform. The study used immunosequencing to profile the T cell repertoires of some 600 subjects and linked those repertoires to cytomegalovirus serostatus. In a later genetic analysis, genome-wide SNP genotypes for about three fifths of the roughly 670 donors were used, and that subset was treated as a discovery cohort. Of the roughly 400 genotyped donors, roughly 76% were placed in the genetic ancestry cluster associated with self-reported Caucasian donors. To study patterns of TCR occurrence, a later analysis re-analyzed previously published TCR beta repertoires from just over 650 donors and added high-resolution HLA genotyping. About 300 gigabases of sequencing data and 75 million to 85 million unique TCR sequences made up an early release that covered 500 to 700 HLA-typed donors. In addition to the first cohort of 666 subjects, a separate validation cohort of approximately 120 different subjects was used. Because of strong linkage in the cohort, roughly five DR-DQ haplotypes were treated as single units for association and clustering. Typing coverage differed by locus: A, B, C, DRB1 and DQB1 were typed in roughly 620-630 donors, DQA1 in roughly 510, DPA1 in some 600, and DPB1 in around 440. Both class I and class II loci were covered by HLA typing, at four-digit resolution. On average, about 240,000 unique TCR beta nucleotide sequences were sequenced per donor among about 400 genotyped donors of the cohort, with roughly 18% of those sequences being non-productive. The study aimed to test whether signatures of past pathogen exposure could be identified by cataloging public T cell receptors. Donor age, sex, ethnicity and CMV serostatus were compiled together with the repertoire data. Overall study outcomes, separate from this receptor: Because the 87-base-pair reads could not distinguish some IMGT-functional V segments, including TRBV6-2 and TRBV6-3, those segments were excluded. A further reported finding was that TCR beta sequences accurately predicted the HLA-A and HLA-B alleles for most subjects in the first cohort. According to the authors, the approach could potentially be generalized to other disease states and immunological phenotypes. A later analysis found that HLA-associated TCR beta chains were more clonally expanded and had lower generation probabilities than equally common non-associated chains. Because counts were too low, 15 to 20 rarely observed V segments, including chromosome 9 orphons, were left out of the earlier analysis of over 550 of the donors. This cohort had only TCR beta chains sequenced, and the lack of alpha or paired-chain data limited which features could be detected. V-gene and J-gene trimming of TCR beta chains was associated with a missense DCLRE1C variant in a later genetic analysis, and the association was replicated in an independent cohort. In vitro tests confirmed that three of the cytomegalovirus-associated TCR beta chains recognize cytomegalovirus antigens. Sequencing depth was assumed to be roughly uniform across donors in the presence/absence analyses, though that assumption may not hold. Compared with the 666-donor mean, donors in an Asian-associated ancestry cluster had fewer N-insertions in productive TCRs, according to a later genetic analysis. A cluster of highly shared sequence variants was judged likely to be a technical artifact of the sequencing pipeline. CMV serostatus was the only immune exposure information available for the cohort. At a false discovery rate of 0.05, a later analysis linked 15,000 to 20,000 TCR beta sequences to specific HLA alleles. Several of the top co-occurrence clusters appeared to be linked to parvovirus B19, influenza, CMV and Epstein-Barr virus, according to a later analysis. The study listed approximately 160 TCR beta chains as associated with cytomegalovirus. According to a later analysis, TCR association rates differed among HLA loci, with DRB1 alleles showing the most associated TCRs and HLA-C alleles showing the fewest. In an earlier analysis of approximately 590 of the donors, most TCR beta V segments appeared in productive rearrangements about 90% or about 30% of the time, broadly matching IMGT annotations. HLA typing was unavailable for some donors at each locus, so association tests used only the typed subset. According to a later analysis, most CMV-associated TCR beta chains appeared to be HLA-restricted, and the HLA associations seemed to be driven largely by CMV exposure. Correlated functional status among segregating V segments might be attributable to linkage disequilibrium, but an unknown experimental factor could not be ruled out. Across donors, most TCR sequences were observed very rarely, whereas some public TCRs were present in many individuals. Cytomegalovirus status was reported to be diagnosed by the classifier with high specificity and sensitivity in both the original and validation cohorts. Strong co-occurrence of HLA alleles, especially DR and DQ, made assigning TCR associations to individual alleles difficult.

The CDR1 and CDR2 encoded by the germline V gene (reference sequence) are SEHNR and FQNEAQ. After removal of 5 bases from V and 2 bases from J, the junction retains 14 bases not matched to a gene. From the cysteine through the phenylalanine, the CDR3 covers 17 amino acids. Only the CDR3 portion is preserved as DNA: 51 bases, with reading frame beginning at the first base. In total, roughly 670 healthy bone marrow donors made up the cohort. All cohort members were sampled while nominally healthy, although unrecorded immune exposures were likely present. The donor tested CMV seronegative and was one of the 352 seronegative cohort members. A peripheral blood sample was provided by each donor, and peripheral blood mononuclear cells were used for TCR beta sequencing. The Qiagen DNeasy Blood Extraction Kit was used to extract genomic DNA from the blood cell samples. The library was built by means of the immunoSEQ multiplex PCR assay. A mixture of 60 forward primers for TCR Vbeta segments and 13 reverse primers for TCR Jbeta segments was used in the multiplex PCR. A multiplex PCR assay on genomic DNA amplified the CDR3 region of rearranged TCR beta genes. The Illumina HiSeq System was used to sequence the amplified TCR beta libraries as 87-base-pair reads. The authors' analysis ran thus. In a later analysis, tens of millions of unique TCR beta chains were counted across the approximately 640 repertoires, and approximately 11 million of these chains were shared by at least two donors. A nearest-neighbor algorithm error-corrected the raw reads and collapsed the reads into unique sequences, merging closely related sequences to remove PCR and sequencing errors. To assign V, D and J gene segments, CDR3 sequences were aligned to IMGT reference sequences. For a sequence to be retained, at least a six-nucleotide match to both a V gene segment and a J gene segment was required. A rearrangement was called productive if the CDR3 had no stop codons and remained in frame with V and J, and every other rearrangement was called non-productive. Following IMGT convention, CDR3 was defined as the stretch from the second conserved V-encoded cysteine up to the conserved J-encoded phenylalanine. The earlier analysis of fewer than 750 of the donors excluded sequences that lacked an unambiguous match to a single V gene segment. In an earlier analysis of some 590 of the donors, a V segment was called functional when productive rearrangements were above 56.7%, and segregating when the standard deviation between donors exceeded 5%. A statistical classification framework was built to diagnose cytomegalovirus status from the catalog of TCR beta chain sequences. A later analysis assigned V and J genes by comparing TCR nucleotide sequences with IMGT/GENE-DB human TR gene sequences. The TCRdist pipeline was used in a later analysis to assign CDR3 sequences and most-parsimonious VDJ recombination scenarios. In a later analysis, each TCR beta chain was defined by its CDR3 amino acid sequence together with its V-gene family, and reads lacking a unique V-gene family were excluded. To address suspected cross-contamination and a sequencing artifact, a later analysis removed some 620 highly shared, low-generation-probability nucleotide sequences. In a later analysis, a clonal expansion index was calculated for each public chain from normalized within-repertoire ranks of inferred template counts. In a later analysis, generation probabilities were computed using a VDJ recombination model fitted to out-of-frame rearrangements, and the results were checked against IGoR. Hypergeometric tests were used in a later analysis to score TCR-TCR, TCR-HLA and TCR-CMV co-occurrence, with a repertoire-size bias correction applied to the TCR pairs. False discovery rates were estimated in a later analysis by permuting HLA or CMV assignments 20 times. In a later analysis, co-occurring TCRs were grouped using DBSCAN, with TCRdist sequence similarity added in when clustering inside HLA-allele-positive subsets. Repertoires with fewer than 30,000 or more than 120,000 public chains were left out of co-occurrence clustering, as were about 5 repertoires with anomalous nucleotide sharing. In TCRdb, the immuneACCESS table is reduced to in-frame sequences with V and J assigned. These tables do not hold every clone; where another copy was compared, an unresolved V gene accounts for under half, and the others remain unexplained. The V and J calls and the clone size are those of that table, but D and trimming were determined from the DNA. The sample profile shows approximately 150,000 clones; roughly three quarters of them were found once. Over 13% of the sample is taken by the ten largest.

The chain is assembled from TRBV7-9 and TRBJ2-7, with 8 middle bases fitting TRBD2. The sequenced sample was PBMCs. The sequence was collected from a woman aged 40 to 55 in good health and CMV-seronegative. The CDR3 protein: CASSPVAGGTRPYEQYF. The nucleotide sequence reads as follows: TGTGCCAGCAGCCCAGTGGCCGGGGGGACTAGACCCTACGAGCAGTACTTC.